This is a list of T cell receptor beta chains from one sample in a study of blood T cells in healthy people across ages. MiXCR, applied by TCRdb to the 5' RACE reads, yields one record per CDR3 protein. The sample includes fewer than 900,000 distinct CDR3 sequences, roughly 45% seen only once; the top ten take 20% to 25%. Material for sequencing was blood. All receptors derive from a woman aged 55-70 years in good health. Each CDR3 is given with its conserved first and last residue. D genes are given only for firm matches. Size tells how often a clone was seen (once, few, many) or the class of an expanded clone, and some rows leave it out.

V gene	J gene	clone size	D gene	CDR3 protein	CDR3 DNA
TRBV20-1	TRBJ2-1	many	.	CSAPSFYSSYNEQFF	TGCAGTGCTCCCAGTTTTTACAGCTCCTACAATGAGCAGTTCTTC
TRBV24-1	TRBJ2-5	many	TRBD1	CATSDYRGETQYF	TGTGCCACCAGTGACTACAGGGGTGAGACCCAGTACTTC
TRBV9	TRBJ2-3	.	.	CASSVGNTQYF	TGTGCCAGCAGCGTAGGGAATACGCAGTATTTT
TRBV20-1	TRBJ2-3	.	.	CSAHLGLEITDTQYF	TGCAGTGCTCACCTCGGGCTAGAAATCACAGATACGCAGTATTTT
TRBV5-1	TRBJ2-2	few	TRBD2	CASSLNFPAGETGELFF	TGCGCCAGCAGCTTGAACTTCCCAGCGGGGGAGACCGGGGAGCTGTTTTTT
TRBV20-1	TRBJ2-2	.	.	CSAPNTGELFF	TGCAGTGCCCCCAACACCGGGGAGCTGTTTTTT
TRBV20-1	TRBJ2-5	.	TRBD1	CSARDPRDRGTSQYF	TGCAGTGCCAGAGATCCCCGGGACAGGGGAACGTCCCAGTACTTC
TRBV20-1	TRBJ1-1	.	.	CSARSGKTEAFF	TGCAGTGCTAGGTCAGGGAAGACTGAAGCTTTCTTT
TRBV20-1	TRBJ1-5	.	TRBD1	CSARDRGWNQPQHF	TGCAGTGCCCGGGACAGGGGGTGGAATCAGCCCCAGCATTTT
TRBV28	TRBJ2-5	.	.	CASLGGSETQYF	TGTGCCAGCCTTGGGGGGTCGGAGACCCAGTACTTC
TRBV20-1	TRBJ2-5	many	.	CSPRGYQETQYF	TGCAGTCCTCGGGGGTACCAAGAGACCCAGTACTTC
TRBV10-3	TRBJ2-7	.	TRBD2	CAISDGGAGSGNEQYF	TGTGCCATCAGTGACGGTGGAGCGGGGTCGGGCAATGAGCAGTACTTC
TRBV28	TRBJ2-7	.	TRBD2	CASCQSGTRFYEQYF	TGTGCCAGCTGTCAGAGCGGGACTAGATTCTACGAGCAGTACTTC
TRBV4-1	TRBJ2-5	.	.	CASSRGESEQYF	TGCGCCAGCAGCCGAGGGGAGAGTGAGCAGTACTTC
TRBV28	TRBJ1-4	few	.	CASTKGGEKLFF	TGTGCCAGCACCAAGGGGGGTGAAAAACTGTTTTTT
TRBV29-1	TRBJ1-4	few	TRBD1	CSVGGTGNEKLFF	TGCAGCGTTGGAGGGACAGGGAACGAAAAACTGTTTTTT